A single sample is the source of the 11 T cell receptor beta chains below, sequenced in a study of CD8+CD57+ T cells in acquired aplastic anemia. According to the study, genomic DNA was the template for TCR beta VDJ and CDR3 profiling. MiXCR was run by TCRdb on the reads, yielding one entry per CDR3 protein. The sample carries about 130,000 distinct CDR3 sequences, less than 45% recorded once. The material sequenced was sorted CD4+, CD8+, or CD8+CD57+ T cells (not recorded which) from PBMCs. The receptor source for this set is a human donor in good health, serving as a control.

This clonotype showed up many times. The chain combines TRBV11-2 with TRBJ2-3; 13 nucleotides agree with TRBD2. This CDR3 has 16 residues. After removal of 5 bases from V and 6 bases from J, the junction contained 8 bases not matched to a gene. Germline V CDR1 and CDR2: SGHAT, FQNNGV. The CDR3 here is CASSRTSGGRFDTQYF. The CDR3 DNA reads TGTGCCAGCAGCCGGACTAGCGGGGGCCGATTTGATACGCAGTATTTT.

The CDR3 loop reads CASSEARGQGYYNEQFF. Written as DNA, the CDR3 is TGTGCCAGCAGTGAAGCGAGGGGACAGGGGTACTACAATGAGCAGTTCTTC. The chain employs TRBV6-1 and TRBJ2-1; TRBD1 agrees at 10 bases. CDR1 and CDR2 from the germline V gene are MNHNS and SASEGT. J lost 3 bases, V lost 0 bases, and 5 bases had no gene match. The CDR3 has 17 amino acids.

This clonotype has a single count. The chain uses TRBV2 and TRBJ2-7; maybe TRBD1 (6 bases). CDR3 length: 13 residues. The germline V gene encodes CDR1 SNHLY and CDR2 FYNNEI. Trimming cost V 6 bases and J 6 bases, with 15 bases left between them. The CDR3: CASRGTRGREQYF. The DNA for the CDR3 is TGTGCCAGCAGGGGGACCAGGGGCCGCGAGCAGTACTTC.

The chain couples TRBV9 to TRBJ2-7; TRBD2 is a possible D gene (6 bases). The V end was cut by 2 bases, the J end by 7 bases, with 13 bases between. CDR3 length: 13 residues. In germline, CDR1 is SGDLS, CDR2 YYNGEE. As DNA, the CDR3 is TGTGCCAGCAGCGTCGGGGACCGGGGGGAGCAGTACTTC. Translating gives CASSVGDRGEQYF.

This clonotype has a handful of counts. A much bigger clone sits one base away, suggesting this may be a read error. This rearrangement joins TRBV20-1 to TRBJ2-1; possible D gene TRBD2, 6 bases. Per germline, CDR1 DFQATT and CDR2 SNEGSKA (reference sequence). The V end lost 1 base, the J end lost 4 bases, and 17 bases lay between the germline ends. This CDR3 has 16 amino acids. CDR3 protein: CSARGVGGVEYNEQFF. CDR3 nucleotide sequence: TGCAGTGCTAGAGGGGTCGGGGGAGTCGAGTACAATGAGCAGTTCTTC.

The chain recombines TRBV24-1 with TRBJ2-1; D might be TRBD2 (7 bases). This CDR3 is 14 amino acids long. V gave up 4 bases and J gave up 13 bases, with 19 bases separating them. The V gene's germline CDR1 is KGHDR and CDR2 SFDVKD. CDR3 loop: CATSDPGVGGAQFF. CDR3 coding DNA: TGTGCCACCAGTGACCCCGGGGTTGGGGGGGCCCAGTTCTTC.

The V gene is TRBV15, the J gene TRBJ2-7; D might be TRBD1 (6 bases). Between the trimmed V and J ends, which lost 3 bases and 3 bases, there was a span of 12 bases. The CDR3 spans 14 residues. CDR1 is LNHNV, CDR2 YYDKDF, per germline (reference sequence). The CDR3 reads CATSSFGQIYEQYF. The DNA for the CDR3 is TGTGCCACCAGCAGCTTCGGACAGATCTACGAGCAGTACTTC.

In its sample, this clonotype was seen a few times. This may be a read error, as it is one base from a much larger clone. V is TRBV11-2 and J is TRBJ2-3, with 11 bases lining up with TRBD2. Germline CDR1 and CDR2: SGHAT and FQNNGV. The CDR3 extends over 15 amino acids. Unmatched junction bases numbered 5, after V lost 5 bases and J lost 4 bases. The CDR3 is CASSIVAGGSDTQYF. The CDR3 DNA sequence: TGTGCCAGCAGCATAGTAGCGGGAGGGTCAGATACGCAGTATTTT.

This clonotype was seen at least ten times. The J gene is TRBJ2-5, the V gene TRBV5-1, with D uncertain. CDR1 and CDR2 (germline): SGHRS, YFSETQ. V lost 0 bases to trimming and J lost 4 bases, with 4 bases between them. CDR3 length equals 12 residues. The CDR3 bases are TGCGCCAGCAGCTTGGTCGCAGAGACCCAGTACTTC. Translation gives CASSLVAETQYF.

This clonotype was counted many times. This chain joins TRBV7-9 and TRBJ2-7; unclear D gene. Germline V gene lookup returns CDR1 SEHNR and CDR2 FQNEAQ (reference sequence). The V gene lost 5 bases and the J gene lost 5 bases, with 13 bases spanning the gap. This CDR3 spans 13 amino acids. Here the CDR3 DNA reads TGTGCCAGCAGCCCAAGTCTGATCCACGAGCAGTACTTC. Protein: CASSPSLIHEQYF.

This clonotype has at least ten counts. The chain carries TRBV6-1 and TRBJ2-6; TRBD1 is a possible D gene (5 bases). Per the germline V gene, CDR1 is MNHNS and CDR2 is SASEGT. The CDR3 consists of 15 residues. Trimming took off 3 bases at V and 4 bases at J, with 10 bases between the two ends. The CDR3 nucleotides are TGTGCCAGCAGTGACAGGGTCGCCGGGGCCAACGTCCTGACTTTC. Protein product: CASSDRVAGANVLTF.